This T cell receptor beta chain was sequenced in a study of blood T cell repertoires in COVID-19. Study summary: The United States, Italy and Spain provided the acute and convalescent COVID-19 samples. From T cells, B-cell-depleted T cells, or PBMCs came the material, which was cDNA or gDNA.

There are 16 residues in the CDR3. The V segment lost 6 bases and the J segment 2 bases; nucleotides outside the gene matches: 10. Germline loops: CDR1 MNHNY, CDR2 SVGAGI (reference sequence). Methods used by the authors: Quantification of nucleated cells was approximated via reference gene primer amplification. TCRdb's table, derived via immunoSEQ multiplex PCR, lists solely in-frame clones and lacks some. That table gives V, J and clone size, and the DNA gave D and trimming. The sample has about 150,000 clones; around 73% are singletons. The clonotype originates from a man aged 60 to 75 who had recovered from COVID-19. The genes are TRBV6-6 and TRBJ1-5; 7 bases fit TRBD1. The sample comprised peripheral blood. CDR3 loop: CASSFWAGQGNQPQHF. The CDR3 bases are TGTGCCAGCAGCTTCTGGGCTGGACAGGGCAATCAGCCCCAGCATTTT.